The rows below give T cell receptor beta chains drawn from one sample of a study of beta chain features in type 1 diabetes. Produced via immunoSEQ multiplex PCR; TCRdb's table is partial and in-frame only. The table lists 200,000 to 250,000 clones, 68% of them singletons. Material: naive CD4+ T cells from blood. The receptors stem from a man between 25 and 39 years old in good health. Each CDR3 is given with its conserved first and last residue. The order of the fields is clone size, D gene, J gene, CDR3 length, V gene, CDR3 protein, CDR3 DNA. A D gene is named only where the DNA matches it firmly. Clone size is shown for a subset of rows, as once, few, many or a class of expanded clone.

>-|-|TRBJ1-1|11|TRBV29-1
CSATVNTEAFF
TGCAGCGCAACCGTGAACACTGAAGCTTTCTTT
>-|-|TRBJ2-7|16|TRBV11-2
CASSLGVRLPGGEQYF
TGTGCCAGCAGCTTAGGAGTCAGACTCCCGGGTGGAGAGCAGTACTTC
>few|TRBD2|TRBJ2-7|18|TRBV10-3
CAISVSGRKEFWLYEQYF
TGTGCCATCAGCGTTAGCGGGAGAAAGGAGTTTTGGCTCTACGAGCAGTACTTC
>-|-|TRBJ1-2|9|TRBV29-1
CSVEDGYTF
TGCAGCGTTGAAGATGGCTACACCTTC
>-|-|TRBJ2-2|12|TRBV10-3
CAIMRNTGELFF
TGTGCCATCATGAGGAACACCGGGGAGCTGTTTTTT
>-|TRBD2|TRBJ2-1|15|TRBV30
CAWRGLAGGSNEQFF
TGTGCCTGGAGGGGACTAGCGGGAGGGAGCAATGAGCAGTTCTTC
>-|-|TRBJ2-1|12|TRBV7-9
CASSPELGEQFF
TGTGCCAGCAGTCCTGAATTGGGAGAGCAGTTCTTC
>few|-|TRBJ2-5|13|TRBV29-1
CSVERSGEETQYF
TGCAGCGTTGAACGGTCAGGGGAGGAGACCCAGTACTTC
>-|TRBD1|TRBJ2-1|13|TRBV30
CAWSRQGANEQFF
TGTGCCTGGAGCAGACAGGGTGCCAATGAGCAGTTCTTC
>-|-|TRBJ2-6|16|TRBV14
CASSQTGPSGANVLTF
TGTGCCAGCAGCCAAACGGGGCCCTCTGGGGCCAACGTCCTGACTTTC
>-|TRBD1|TRBJ2-3|14|TRBV7-2
CASSFSGGADTQYF
TGTGCCAGCAGCTTTTCAGGGGGCGCAGATACGCAGTATTTT
>-|-|TRBJ2-2|12|TRBV25-1
CASTPGVGELFF
TGTGCCAGCACCCCGGGAGTCGGGGAGCTGTTTTTT
>-|-|TRBJ1-1|12|TRBV10-3
CAISADTYEAFF
TGTGCCATCAGCGCGGACACTTATGAAGCTTTCTTT
>few|-|TRBJ2-3|12|TRBV5-6
CASSISVDTQYF
TGTGCCAGCAGCATTAGTGTAGATACGCAGTATTTT
>few|-|TRBJ2-3|15|TRBV29-1
CSVEVAGAGTDTQYF
TGCAGCGTTGAAGTGGCAGGGGCTGGCACAGATACGCAGTATTTT
>-|-|TRBJ2-5|11|TRBV7-2
CASSPGETQYF
TGTGCCAGCAGCCCAGGAGAGACCCAGTACTTC
>-|TRBD1|TRBJ2-5|15|TRBV30
CAWSVRGQGAETQYF
TGTGCCTGGAGTGTACGAGGACAGGGGGCGGAGACCCAGTACTTC
>-|-|TRBJ2-1|15|TRBV19
CASSGSRLLYNEQFF
TGTGCCAGTAGTGGAAGTAGGCTGCTCTACAATGAGCAGTTCTTC
>-|TRBD1|TRBJ2-3|14|TRBV9
CASSLNDRGDTQYF
TGTGCCAGCAGCCTGAACGACAGGGGTGATACGCAGTATTTT
>-|-|TRBJ2-5|15|TRBV14
CASSPRASTVWTQYF
TGTGCCAGCAGCCCTAGAGCCAGCACGGTGTGGACCCAGTACTTC
>-|-|TRBJ2-7|13|TRBV5-1
CASSLGQNYEQYF
TGCGCCAGCAGCTTGGGGCAGAACTACGAGCAGTACTTC
>-|TRBD1|TRBJ2-7|14|TRBV5-1
CASSPDRTRNEQYF
TGCGCCAGCAGCCCGGACAGGACCCGGAACGAGCAGTACTTC
>-|-|TRBJ1-5|11|TRBV29-1
CSVGENQPQHF
TGCAGCGTTGGGGAAAATCAGCCCCAGCATTTT
>-|-|TRBJ2-2|17|TRBV30
CACSGIRASRNTGELFF
TGTGCCTGCTCGGGGATAAGGGCCAGCAGGAACACCGGGGAGCTGTTTTTT
>-|-|TRBJ2-4|15|TRBV7-9
CASSPRLGTKNIQYF
TGTGCCAGCAGCCCCCGGTTGGGAACCAAAAACATTCAGTACTTC
>few|-|TRBJ2-5|11|TRBV2
CASSREETQYF
TGTGCCAGCAGCAGGGAAGAGACCCAGTACTTC
>-|-|TRBJ2-6|15|TRBV5-4
CASSLEATGANVLTF
TGTGCCAGCAGCTTGGAAGCTACTGGGGCCAACGTCCTGACTTTC
>few|-|TRBJ1-2|10|TRBV20-1
CSAINYGYTF
TGCAGTGCTATCAACTATGGCTACACCTTC
>-|-|TRBJ1-3|17|TRBV30
CAWSARTPGRSGNTIYF
TGTGCCTGGAGTGCTAGGACCCCGGGTCGCTCTGGAAACACCATATATTTT
>-|-|TRBJ2-3|14|TRBV19
CASSDGPSTDTQYF
TGTGCCAGCTCCGACGGCCCTAGCACAGATACGCAGTATTTT
>-|-|TRBJ2-1|12|TRBV10-3
CAISEGGEGPIF
TGTGCCATCAGTGAGGGGGGCGAGGGACCGATCTTC
>-|-|TRBJ1-2|16|TRBV2
CASSEVGRASDYGYTF
TGTGCCAGCAGTGAGGTTGGGAGAGCCTCGGACTATGGCTACACCTTC
>-|-|TRBJ1-6|14|TRBV10-3
CAISEGQGASPLHF
TGTGCCATCAGTGAAGGCCAGGGAGCATCACCCCTCCACTTT
>few|-|TRBJ2-2|14|TRBV5-1
CASSPGQNTGELFF
TGCGCCAGCAGCCCGGGACAGAACACCGGGGAGCTGTTTTTT
>-|-|TRBJ2-4|14|TRBV30
CAWSVRGGGNIQYF
TGTGCCTGGAGTGTTCGCGGGGGCGGAAACATTCAGTACTTC
>-|-|TRBJ2-4|13|TRBV9
CASSVEQGGIQYF
TGTGCCAGCAGCGTAGAACAGGGTGGCATTCAGTACTTC
>-|-|TRBJ2-2|15|TRBV7-9
CASSLRRDNTGELFF
TGTGCCAGCAGCTTAAGGAGGGACAACACCGGGGAGCTGTTTTTT
>-|TRBD2|TRBJ2-7|19|TRBV7-9
CASSLSGGAGGPSLPEQYF
TGTGCCAGCAGCTTAAGCGGAGGAGCGGGAGGGCCCTCTCTCCCCGAGCAGTACTTC
>-|-|TRBJ2-7|12|TRBV30
CAWSVGIYEQYF
TGTGCCTGGAGTGTGGGGATCTACGAGCAGTACTTC
>few|TRBD2|TRBJ2-1|17|TRBV19
CASSGTSGRADYNEQFF
TGTGCCAGTAGTGGGACTAGCGGGAGGGCCGACTACAATGAGCAGTTCTTC
>-|TRBD1|TRBJ1-2|15|TRBV28
CASSPRDRVNYGYTF
TGTGCCAGCAGCCCGCGGGACAGGGTGAACTATGGCTACACCTTC
>-|-|TRBJ1-1|13|TRBV9
CASSAMGHTEAFF
TGTGCCAGCAGCGCAATGGGACACACTGAAGCTTTCTTT
>-|-|TRBJ2-1|10|TRBV27
CAPGDNEQFF
TGTGCTCCAGGAGACAATGAGCAGTTCTTC
>-|TRBD2|TRBJ2-1|16|TRBV7-6
CASSLGAGGTLHEQFF
TGTGCCAGCAGCTTAGGTGCGGGAGGAACCCTCCATGAGCAGTTCTTC
>few|-|TRBJ2-1|14|TRBV29-1
CSVGLASSYNEQFF
TGCAGCGTAGGGCTGGCGAGCTCCTACAATGAGCAGTTCTTC
>-|-|TRBJ2-7|13|TRBV5-1
CASSRTGVDEQYF
TGCGCCAGCAGCCGGACGGGCGTAGACGAGCAGTACTTC
>-|-|TRBJ2-3|13|TRBV30
CAWSAVGLDTQYF
TGTGCCTGGAGTGCGGTGGGACTAGATACGCAGTATTTT
>-|TRBD2|TRBJ2-4|15|TRBV6-5
CASSYSTSGRYIQYF
TGTGCCAGCAGTTACTCGACTAGCGGGAGATACATTCAGTACTTC
>-|TRBD2|TRBJ2-1|16|TRBV28
CASSSLAGATYNEQFF
TGTGCCAGCAGTTCCTTAGCGGGAGCGACCTACAATGAGCAGTTCTTC
>-|-|TRBJ2-7|14|TRBV15
CATSRDPGSDEQYF
TGTGCCACCAGCAGAGATCCGGGATCTGACGAGCAGTACTTC
>-|-|TRBJ2-2|14|TRBV7-6
CASSRTGGAGELFF
TGTGCCAGCAGCCGGACAGGAGGGGCCGGGGAGCTGTTTTTT
>-|-|TRBJ2-2|11|TRBV2
CASRKTGELFF
TGTGCCAGCAGAAAAACCGGGGAGCTGTTTTTT
>-|-|TRBJ2-5|11|TRBV9
CASRPKETQYF
TGTGCCAGCAGGCCGAAAGAGACCCAGTACTTC
>few|TRBD2|TRBJ2-5|15|TRBV7-2
CASSLVASGIETQYF
TGTGCCAGCAGCTTAGTGGCTAGCGGGATCGAGACCCAGTACTTC
>-|-|TRBJ1-1|13|TRBV30
CAWSKDMNTEAFF
TGTGCCTGGAGTAAAGACATGAACACTGAAGCTTTCTTT
>once|-|TRBJ1-3|13|TRBV29-1
CSVDQGGGNTIYF
TGCAGCGTTGACCAGGGAGGTGGAAACACCATATATTTT